This section outlines one TCR beta chain sequence together with its context. The antigen remains undetermined. Primers used in a second PCR of roughly 7 to 12 cycles were a sample-barcoded 5' primer and a J-beta primer mix. Each TCR beta cDNA got a 12-nucleotide random molecular identifier. Using its own MiXCR run on the 5' RACE reads, TCRdb lists one record per CDR3 protein. Of hundreds of thousands of distinct CDR3 sequences in the sample, roughly 30% were seen once. The sample originates from a study of blood T cells in healthy people across ages. Study results and limitations: TCR beta diversity correlated strongly with naive T cell percentage. More naive CD4+ cells and higher diversity were found in long-lived than in aged donors. Age advanced and TCR beta diversity per million T cells fell, roughly linearly.

The TCR comes from a woman aged 80 or over in good health. The sequenced material came from blood.

The DNA for the CDR3 is TGTGCCACCAGCGGCGGGGGGGCCGTTCGAACCAATGAGCAGTTCTTC. This translates into CATSGGGAVRTNEQFF. The V gene is TRBV24-1, the J gene TRBJ2-1; TRBD2 matches 9 bases. The germline gives CDR1 KGHDR, CDR2 SFDVKD. The CDR3 runs 16 residues. V shed 7 bases, J shed 6 bases, and the junction held 12 bases outside the gene matches.